This T cell receptor (beta chain) was sequenced in a study of Tregs in tolerant kidney transplant recipients. Germline V gene lookup returns CDR1 KGHSH and CDR2 LQKENI. V dropped 2 bases and J dropped 4 bases, with 11 bases sitting between them. This CDR3 comprises 14 residues. Unstimulated regulatory T cells (CD4+CD25+CD127-), CD4+CD25- non-regulatory cells, CD4 and CD8 cells were FACS-sorted from thawed PBMCs. The protocol was immunoSEQ multiplex PCR, while the TCRdb copy is restricted to in-frame clones and leaves out a portion. Of about 17,000 clones in the sample, roughly four fifths are singletons; the top ten hold more than 2%. Regarding the study as a whole: Validation in larger populations is needed because few patients were studied.

Regarding this clone: Its specificity is not known.

What was sequenced was Tregs from blood. This TCR was sampled from a human donor in good health. This sequence joins TRBV18 and TRBJ1-2; no reliable D call. CDR3 DNA sequence: TGTGCCAGCTCACCAGGTCCGGAAATCTATGGCTACACCTTC. Its protein product is CASSPGPEIYGYTF.